The 9 T cell receptor beta chains in this list originate from one sample, sequenced in a study of T cells after yellow fever vaccination. MiXCR, run by TCRdb on the 5' RACE reads, gives a single entry per CDR3 protein. The table has 600,000 to 750,000 distinct CDR3 sequences, approximately 13% seen once. The specimen was PBMCs, collected on the day of the yellow fever booster vaccination. The receptors come from a man aged 25 to 40 who received the YFV17D yellow fever vaccine.

This chain links TRBV27 with TRBJ2-3; D is possibly TRBD2 (5 bases). This CDR3 is 14 amino acids long. The V and J ends lost 5 bases and 2 bases respectively, with 11 bases between them. Germline-derived CDR1 and CDR2 are MNHEY and SMNVEV (reference sequence). CDR3 bases: TGTGCCAGCAGTCCTCTAGCCTTCACAGATACGCAGTATTTT. It translates to CASSPLAFTDTQYF.

This clonotype occurred a few times. CDR3 nucleotide sequence: TGCGCCAGCAGCTCCGACCAGACAGGGTCTGGAAACACCATATATTTT. This gives the protein CASSSDQTGSGNTIYF. The V call is TRBV5-1, the J call TRBJ1-3; TRBD1 matches 7 bases. Looked up from germline, CDR1 is SGHRS and CDR2 is YFSETQ. V dropped 3 bases and J dropped 1; count of bases not matched to a gene: 7. The CDR3 totals 16 residues.

The chain joins TRBV11-2 to TRBJ2-1; D assignment may be TRBD1 or TRBD2 (6 bases each). The germline V and J ends were trimmed by 2 bases and 6 bases, with 11 bases remaining between them. This CDR3 is built from 14 residues. Germline CDR1 reads SGHAT; CDR2 reads FQNNGV. The CDR3 is CASSLTGALNEQFF. CDR3 bases: TGTGCCAGCAGCTTAACGGGGGCCCTCAATGAGCAGTTCTTC.

This clonotype turned up a few times. The rearrangement joins TRBV2 to TRBJ2-1; D call uncertain. This CDR3 is built from 14 residues. The V end lost 3 bases, the J end lost 16 bases, and 22 bases lay between the germline ends. In germline, CDR1 is SNHLY, CDR2 FYNNEI. As DNA, the CDR3 is TGTGCCAGCAGTGACAAGGCGCTAGGCCCGATAAGATTCTTC. Translated, it gives CASSDKALGPIRFF.

This chain links TRBV5-5 with TRBJ2-1; D is perhaps TRBD2 (5 bases). V lost 0 bases and J 3 bases, leaving 10 bases between the germline ends. Per the germline V gene, CDR1 is SGHKS and CDR2 is YYEKEE (reference sequence). The CDR3 runs 15 residues. CDR3 DNA sequence: TGTGCCAGCAGCTTGGTGGGAGAGTACTACAATGAGCAGTTCTTC. Translating it yields CASSLVGEYYNEQFF.

The genes are TRBV19 and TRBJ1-5; D gene unclear. V lost 0 bases and J lost 11, with 17 bases in between. Germline values: CDR1 LNHDA, CDR2 SQIVND (reference sequence). This CDR3 spans 15 amino acids. CDR3 protein: CASSIDTRRVLSQHF. In nucleotides, the CDR3 is TGTGCCAGTAGTATAGATACCAGACGCGTTTTGTCCCAGCATTTT.

The V and J genes are TRBV4-1 and TRBJ1-4; 9 bases map to TRBD1. The V and J ends lost 5 bases and 10 bases, in that order; junction bases with no gene match: 14. The CDR3 loop spans 16 amino acids. Germline values: CDR1 MGHRA, CDR2 YSYEKL. CDR3 sequence reads: CASSTHSDRGGRKLFF. CDR3 in DNA: TGCGCCAGCAGCACCCACTCGGACAGGGGAGGTCGAAAACTGTTTTTT.

The table lists this clonotype with many counts. The rearrangement joins TRBV12-3 or TRBV12-4 to TRBJ1-5; no definite D call. V shed 0 bases and J shed 1 base, with 13 bases lying between them. The CDR3 contains 17 residues. The DNA for the CDR3 is TGTGCCAGCAGTTTAGCGCTGGCCGAAGTAAGCAATCAGCCCCAGCATTTT. The encoded protein is CASSLALAEVSNQPQHF.

This clonotype was counted ten times or more. The gene calls are TRBV5-4 and TRBJ2-7; the match to TRBD1 covers 7 bases. The CDR3 extends over 13 amino acids. With 4 bases clipped from V and 1 base from J, the junction kept 2 bases outside the gene matches. Germline-derived CDR1 and CDR2 are SGHNT and YYREEE (reference sequence). CDR3 sequence (DNA): TGTGCCAGCAGCCTGGACAGGTCCTACGAGCAGTACTTC. This sequence encodes CASSLDRSYEQYF. The variable domain in full, with the rest retrieved from reference TRBV5-4 and TRBJ2-7, is ETGVTQSPTHLIKTRGQQVTLRCSSQSGHNTVSWYQQALGQGPQFIFQYYREEENGRGNFPPRFSGLQFPNYSSELNVNALELDDSALYLCASSLDRSYEQYFGPGTRLTVT.